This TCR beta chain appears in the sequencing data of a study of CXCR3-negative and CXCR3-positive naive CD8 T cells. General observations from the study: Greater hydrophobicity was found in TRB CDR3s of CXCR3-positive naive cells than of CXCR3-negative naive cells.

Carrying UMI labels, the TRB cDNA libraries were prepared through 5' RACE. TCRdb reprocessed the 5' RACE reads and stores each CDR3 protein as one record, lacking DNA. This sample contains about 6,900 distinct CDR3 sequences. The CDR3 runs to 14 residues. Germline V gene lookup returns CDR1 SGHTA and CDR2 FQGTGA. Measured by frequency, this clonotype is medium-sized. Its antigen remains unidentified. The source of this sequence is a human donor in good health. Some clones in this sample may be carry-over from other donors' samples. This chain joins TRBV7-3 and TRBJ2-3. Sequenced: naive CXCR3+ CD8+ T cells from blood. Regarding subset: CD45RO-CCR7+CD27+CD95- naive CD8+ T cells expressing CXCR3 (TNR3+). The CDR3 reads CASSLTGLGDTQYF.